This TCR beta chain came from a study of blood T cell repertoires in COVID-19. The wider study: Samples of COVID-19 (acute and convalescent) were obtained from the United States, Italy and Spain.

Germline assignment: CDR1 MDHEN and CDR2 SYDVKM. Trimming removed 5 bases at V and 5 bases at J, with 27 bases between. This CDR3 is built from 19 residues. In the source study's methods: Estimation of nucleated cell counts relied on the amplification of reference gene primers. Using immunoSEQ multiplex PCR, the repertoire was profiled, and TCRdb retains in-frame clones only, with some absent. The V and J calls and clone size were taken over from that table, and D and trimming were inferred from the DNA. The sample lists about 35,000 clones; 83% were seen once. V is TRBV28 and J is TRBJ2-2; no reliable D call. The source material was peripheral blood. This TCR derives from a man in his fifties or sixties with acute or convalescent COVID-19. The CDR3 DNA is TGTGCCAGCAGTCCCCCGCGCGATAGGTGGAGTTTCGGGACCGGGGAGCTGTTTTTT. The encoded protein is CASSPPRDRWSFGTGELFF.